The sequence of this T cell receptor (beta chain) was determined in a study of shared clonotypes between healthy human individuals (dated by TCRdb to the early 2020s). Broadly, across the study: The cohort comprised a couple of women and three men aged 18 to 49 years. Per donor, three plates each were used for CD4 naive and CD4 memory, two for CD8 naive, and one for CD8 memory. Blood TCR repertoires of about 5 healthy adults were deeply sequenced to estimate repertoire size and the extent of clonotype sharing between individuals. To increase sequencing depth and limit assay-specific biases, different laboratories used diverse techniques to prepare libraries and sequence TCR repertoires. Per donor, leukapheresis produced somewhere between about 0.8 and 9 billion PBMCs.

Summary of the overall study and its limitations: Sampling was limited to blood, and TCR repertoires in tissue likely differ from TCR repertoires in blood. Clonotypes shared by all four sorted-subset donors showed higher generation probabilities than non-shared clonotypes. Even with the large sequencing depth, rarefaction of the sorted-subset datasets indicated that sequencing was incomplete. Roughly 5% of naive CD4, roughly 3.6% of naive CD8, 2% to 2.5% of memory CD4, and about 0.4% of memory CD8 clonotypes were shared across a few donors. Estimated clonotype richness was generally larger for naive than for memory subsets. The genetic and exposure-history diversity represented was limited by the small number of donors. Based on pairwise subsampling, the degree of clonotype sharing among donors was expected to be affected by sequencing depth.

Using the deep immunoSEQ assay, multiplex PCR amplified TCR CDR3 regions from genomic DNA. Extracted genomic DNA from each cell subset was distributed evenly across all wells of several immunoSEQ 96-well plates, and each plate was treated as a replicate. For sorted subsets, about 200 ng genomic DNA, equal to tens of thousands of T cell genomes, was loaded into each replicate PCR. Purified libraries were quantified with a Qubit 3.0 fluorometer, sized on a Bioanalyzer 2100, and re-quantified with the KAPA Library Quantification kit. Every immunoSEQ 96-well plate was sequenced on a dedicated single-read 150-cycle Illumina NextSeq 550 flow cell. Processing in the source paper ran as follows. Because the immunoSEQ output held only junctional sequences and lacked quality scores, the filtering could not match the filtering applied to full-length reads. Sequences were annotated with PyIR, a Python wrapper for IgBLAST v1.9, using IMGT germline references to assign V/J genes and CDR3. Reads with weak V/J assignments (E-value above 1e-6), missing CDR3, stop codons, out-of-frame junctions, or ambiguous translated residues were removed. V3J clonotypes were defined by identical inferred V gene, J gene, and CDR3 amino acid sequence. Percentage overlap between repertoires was calculated by dividing the number of shared unique clonotypes by the size of the smaller repertoire. RTK rarefaction, the Chao1 estimator, and Recon v2.1 estimates of unobserved clonotypes were used to assess repertoire richness. For all TCRbeta clonotypes obtained by the gDNA method from a few donors, generation probabilities were computed with OLGA. The immuneACCESS repertoire file appears here via TCRdb, limited to in-frame rearrangements. These files lack a portion of the clones; in checked studies, under half of the deficit traces to unresolved V genes, and the cause of the others is not known. D and trimming come from the DNA, and the V and J calls and clone size come from that table. The sample contains millions of clones, under 95% of them found a single time. Clones ranked in the top ten supply around 1.7% of the sample.

CD8 naive samples consisted of CD45RO-negative cells that were positively selected for CCR7, yielding a CD45RA+CCR7+ population without TemRA cells. Donors were healthy HIV-negative adults with no recently reported acute infections or vaccinations. All donors were Caucasian adults living in Nashville, Tennessee, USA. After blood collection by leukapheresis, PBMCs were isolated using Ficoll-Histopaque density gradient centrifugation and then cryopreserved in the vapor phase of liquid nitrogen. Analytical flow cytometry was used to check the purity and quantity of each magnetically sorted T cell population. Genomic DNA was isolated from each sorted fraction and quantified by UV absorbance on a Nanodrop 2000c. Notes on this clone: What antigen it recognizes has not been identified. There are no base qualities to consult, and no much larger clone falls within one base.

The clonotype was recovered from a man between 18 and 35 years old in good health. Some clones in this sample may be carry-over from other donors' samples. Sequenced: naive CD8+ T cells from PBMCs. The cell subset or site label corresponds to: CD45RA+CCR7+.

The CDR3 sequence is CATRQGRVNEQFF. In nucleotides, the sequence is TGTGCCACTAGACAGGGGCGGGTTAATGAGCAGTTCTTC. The V and J genes are TRBV19 and TRBJ2-1; 8 nucleotides in the junction match TRBD1. V loses 10 bases at its end and J loses 7 bases; junction bases beyond the gene matches: 9. Spanning cysteine to phenylalanine, the CDR3 consists of 13 amino acids. Only the CDR3 DNA stays, 39 bases, in frame from base 1. Sequences LNHDA (CDR1) and SQIVND (CDR2) are obtained from the germline V gene (reference sequence).